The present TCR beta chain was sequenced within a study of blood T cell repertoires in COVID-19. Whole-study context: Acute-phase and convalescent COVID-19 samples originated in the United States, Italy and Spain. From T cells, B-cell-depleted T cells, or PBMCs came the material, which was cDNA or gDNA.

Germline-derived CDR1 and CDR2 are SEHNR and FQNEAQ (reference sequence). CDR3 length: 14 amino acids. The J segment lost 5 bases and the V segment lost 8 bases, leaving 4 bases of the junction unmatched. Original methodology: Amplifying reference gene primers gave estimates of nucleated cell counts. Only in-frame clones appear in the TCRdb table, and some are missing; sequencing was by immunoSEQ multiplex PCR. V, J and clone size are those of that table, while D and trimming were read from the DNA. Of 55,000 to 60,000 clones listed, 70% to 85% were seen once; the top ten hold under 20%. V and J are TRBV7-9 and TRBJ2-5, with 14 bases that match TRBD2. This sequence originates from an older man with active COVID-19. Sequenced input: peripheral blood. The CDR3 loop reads CASGLAGGRETQYF. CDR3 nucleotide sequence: TGTGCCAGCGGACTAGCGGGAGGTAGGGAGACCCAGTACTTC.